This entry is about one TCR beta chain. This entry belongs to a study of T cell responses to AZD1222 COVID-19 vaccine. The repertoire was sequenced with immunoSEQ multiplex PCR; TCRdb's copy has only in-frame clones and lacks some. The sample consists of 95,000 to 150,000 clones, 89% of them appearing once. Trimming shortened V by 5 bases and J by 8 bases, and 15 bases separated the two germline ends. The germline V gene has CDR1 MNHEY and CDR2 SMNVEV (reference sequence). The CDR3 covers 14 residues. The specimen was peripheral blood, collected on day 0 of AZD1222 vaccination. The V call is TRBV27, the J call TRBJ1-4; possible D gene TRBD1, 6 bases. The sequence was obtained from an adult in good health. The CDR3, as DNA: TGTGCCAGCAGTCCCGGGGGGCGTCGGGAAAAACTGTTTTTT. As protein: CASSPGGRREKLFF.